The subject of this entry is one TCR beta chain. V shed 4 bases, J shed 6 bases, and the junction held 10 bases outside the gene matches. This CDR3 has 16 amino acids. Germline CDR1 and CDR2: MDHEN and SYDVKM. Assay: immunoSEQ multiplex PCR; the TCRdb copy retains only in-frame clones and omits some. Of about 2.3 million clones in the sample, approximately 95% were seen once. This sample stems from a study of shared clonotypes between healthy human individuals. The V call is TRBV28, the J call TRBJ2-3; 10 nucleotides align to TRBD2. Sequencing used naive CD4+ T cells from PBMCs. Subset of the sample: CD45RA+ positively selected. This receptor was obtained from a man aged 18 to 29 in good health. Some clones in this sample may be carry-over from other donors' samples. The CDR3 region has the DNA TGTGCCAGCAGTTCGGGAGGACTAGCGGATTCGGATACGCAGTATTTT. Encoded protein: CASSSGGLADSDTQYF.